This T cell receptor (beta chain) was captured in a study of identifying expanded T cells in peripheral blood. To note about this clone: The antigen remains unidentified.

In germline, CDR1 is LNHNV, CDR2 YYDKDF (reference sequence). The J segment lost 8 bases and the V segment lost 1 base, leaving 20 bases of the junction unmatched. There are 19 residues in the CDR3. During the collection period, no donor immune events like infections were recorded. Findings and caveats of the study: Variance in clone template counts between two-week samples significantly increased with total template count across all healthy donors. Over approximately two and four weeks, about 15 and 19 clones changed, versus roughly 1.2 between replicates.

Method: immunoSEQ multiplex PCR; TCRdb's copy keeps in-frame clones and lacks some. The repertoire holds 80,000 to 90,000 clones, with approximately 91% as singletons. The J gene is TRBJ2-1, the V gene TRBV15; 7 bases map to TRBD2. The TCR originated in a person aged 18 to 70 in good health. The sequenced sample was blood. CDR3 region: CATSRVLRETRLKAHEQFF. CDR3 DNA sequence: TGTGCCACCAGCAGAGTTTTGCGGGAGACCCGTTTAAAAGCGCATGAGCAGTTCTTC.